Below, 28 T cell receptor beta chains from the same sample are listed, as sequenced in a study of T-cell memory formation after mild COVID-19. MiXCR was run by TCRdb on the 5' RACE reads, yielding one entry per CDR3 protein. The table shows about 210,000 distinct CDR3 sequences, with about 10% occurring only once. The sequenced material came from PBMCs or a T cell subset sorted from them (not recorded which). The receptor source for this set is a young man who had mild COVID-19 (a few samples of this study predate the infection). Cell type and time point are not known.

This clonotype was observed a handful of times. V is TRBV18 and J is TRBJ2-7; 7 bases agree with TRBD1. Germline V lookup: CDR1 KGHSH, CDR2 LQKENI. The CDR3 spans 14 residues. V was pared by 2 bases and J by 11 bases, with 12 bases of the junction left unmatched. The CDR3 coding sequence is TGTGCCAGCTCACCAGTTCGGGACAGCCGGACAAAGTACGTC. Protein product: CASSPVRDSRTKYV.

The chain recombines TRBV6-1 with TRBJ2-2; TRBD1 matches at 8 bases. The CDR3 has 15 residues. CDR1 and CDR2 (germline): MNHNS, SASEGT. Unmatched junction bases numbered 5, after V lost 6 bases and J lost 2 bases. The CDR3 sequence: CASRPGQVNTGELFF. DNA for the CDR3: TGTGCCAGCAGGCCGGGACAGGTCAACACCGGGGAGCTGTTTTTT.

This clonotype has only a few counts. This chain connects TRBV27 to TRBJ2-7; 7 bases are a match to TRBD1. The CDR3 runs to 19 residues. V lost 4 bases to trimming and J lost 4 bases; unmatched junction nucleotides: 22. Germline assignment: CDR1 MNHEY and CDR2 SMNVEV (reference sequence). CDR3 in DNA: TGTGCCAGCAGTTATAACCGAGGTTGCACAACGAAGACAGGGTACGAGCAGTACGTC. It codes for CASSYNRGCTTKTGYEQYV.

This clonotype was seen at least ten times. The gene calls are TRBV5-1 and TRBJ2-1; TRBD2 aligns across 9 bases. This CDR3 is 17 amino acids long. The germline gives CDR1 SGHRS, CDR2 YFSETQ. V lost 5 bases to trimming and J lost 8 bases; unmatched junction nucleotides: 17. CDR3 protein: CASSRAGSGGILDEQFF. CDR3 coding DNA: TGCGCCAGCAGTCGGGCGGGTAGCGGGGGTATATTAGATGAGCAGTTCTTC.

This clonotype was detected ten times or more. The rearrangement joins TRBV6-1 to TRBJ2-2, with 12 bases identical to TRBD2. Losses at the gene ends were 2 bases for V and 4 bases for J; bases not matched to a gene: 8. Germline V gives CDR1 MNHNS, CDR2 SASEGT. The CDR3 is made up of 18 amino acids. The CDR3 here is CASSEFSTSGSSTGELFF. CDR3 sequence (DNA): TGTGCCAGCAGTGAATTCTCGACTAGCGGGAGCAGCACCGGGGAGCTGTTTTTT.

The sample holds a few counts of this clonotype. V and J are TRBV7-6 and TRBJ2-1, with 7 nucleotides matching TRBD2. V was pared by 1 base and J by 8 bases, with 2 bases of the junction left unmatched. Germline V lookup: CDR1 SGHVS, CDR2 FNYEAQ. The CDR3 runs to 13 residues. The CDR3, as DNA: TGTGCCAGCAGCTTAGTTACTAGCGATGAGCAGTTCTTC. Its translation: CASSLVTSDEQFF. Using reference TRBV7-6 and TRBJ2-1 for the parts outside the CDR3, the full variable domain is GAGVSQSPRYKVTKRGQDVALRCDPISGHVSLYWYRQALGQGPEFLTYFNYEAQQDKSGLPNDRFSAERPEGSISTLTIQRTEQRDSAMYRCASSLVTSDEQFFGPGTRLTVL.

J is TRBJ2-7 and V is TRBV28; a possible D gene is TRBD2 (6 bases). CDR1 is MDHEN, CDR2 SYDVKM, per germline. CDR3 length equals 14 residues. Trimming stripped 4 bases from V and 1 base from J, with 11 bases between. This CDR3 is CASSSPSASYEQYV. The CDR3 DNA reads TGTGCCAGCAGTTCTCCTAGCGCATCCTACGAGCAGTACGTC.

This clonotype was counted at least ten times. This rearrangement joins TRBV7-6 to TRBJ1-2; D is possibly TRBD1 (5 bases). The CDR3 is 12 residues long. V lost 5 bases to trimming and J lost 5 bases, with 9 bases between them. Germline values: CDR1 SGHVS, CDR2 FNYEAQ. CDR3 bases: TGTGCCAGCAGCAGGGGAGGGTATGGCTACACCTTC. It specifies CASSRGGYGYTF.

This chain links TRBV5-4 with TRBJ2-1; the match to TRBD2 covers 15 bases. The germline gives CDR1 SGHNT, CDR2 YYREEE (reference sequence). The CDR3 length is 15 residues. CDR3 DNA: TGTGCTTGTGGACTAGCGGGGGGGCTAGACAATGAGCAGTTCTTC. It yields the protein CACGLAGGLDNEQFF.

The chain has TRBV3-1 and TRBJ2-7; D is ambiguous. Trimming stripped 4 bases from V and 3 bases from J, with 10 bases between. Germline CDR1 and CDR2: LGHDT and YNNKEL (reference sequence). The length of the CDR3 is 13 residues. CDR3 sequence reads: CASSLDGVYEQYF. Here the CDR3 DNA reads TGTGCCAGCAGCCTGGACGGAGTCTACGAGCAGTACTTC.

This chain joins TRBV7-9 and TRBJ2-5; D may be TRBD2 (5 bases). Trimming stripped 3 bases from V and 1 base from J, with 9 bases between. This CDR3 has 14 residues. CDR1 and CDR2 (germline): SEHNR, FQNEAQ (reference sequence). The CDR3 coding sequence is TGTGCCAGCAGCTTTATGGGAGTCCAAGAGACCCAGTACTTC. Residues: CASSFMGVQETQYF.

CDR3: CASSPDRARAYEQYF. Written as DNA, the CDR3 is TGTGCCAGCAGTCCGGACAGGGCGAGGGCCTACGAGCAGTACTTC. The chain carries TRBV27 and TRBJ2-7; 8 positions agree with TRBD1. Germline assignment: CDR1 MNHEY and CDR2 SMNVEV (reference sequence). The CDR3 runs 15 residues. V shed 5 bases, J shed 2 bases, and the junction held 8 bases outside the gene matches.

The chain recombines TRBV5-1 with TRBJ2-7, with 7 bases matching TRBD2. Trimming removed 9 bases from V and 0 bases from J; junction bases left unmatched: 9. The length of the CDR3 is 14 residues. Germline V gives CDR1 SGHRS, CDR2 YFSETQ. CDR3 residues: CATRAGSTSYEQYF. The CDR3 nucleotides are TGCGCCACCAGAGCGGGGTCGACCTCCTACGAGCAGTACTTC.

The chain has TRBV5-1 and TRBJ2-1; no reliable D call. V dropped 1 base and J dropped 0 bases, with 11 bases sitting between them. The germline V gene has CDR1 SGHRS and CDR2 YFSETQ. The CDR3 is 16 residues long. The CDR3 loop reads CASSLQVPSSYNEQFF. CDR3 nucleotide sequence: TGCGCCAGCAGCTTGCAAGTCCCCAGCTCCTACAATGAGCAGTTCTTC. The full variable domain, completed using reference TRBV5-1 and TRBJ2-1, is KAGVTQTPRYLIKTRGQQVTLSCSPISGHRSVSWYQQTPGQGLQFLFEYFSETQRNKGNFPGRFSGRQFSNSRSEMNVSTLELGDSALYLCASSLQVPSSYNEQFFGPGTRLTVL.

The genes are TRBV6-4 and TRBJ2-3; weak D call: TRBD1 (5 bases). V was pared by 4 bases and J by 4 bases, with 12 bases between. The CDR3 has 14 amino acids. The V gene's germline CDR1 is MRHNA and CDR2 SNTAGT. The CDR3 protein is CASSGQINSDTQYF. CDR3 in DNA: TGTGCCAGCAGTGGACAGATAAATTCAGATACGCAGTATTTT.

This rearrangement joins TRBV20-1 to TRBJ2-3; D remains ambiguous. The germline V gene encodes CDR1 DFQATT and CDR2 SNEGSKA (reference sequence). V was clipped by 6 bases and J by 0 bases, with 13 bases between them. This CDR3 has 14 residues. The CDR3 sequence is CSARTLGSTDTQYF. The CDR3 DNA follows: TGCAGTGCCCGGACCCTAGGTAGCACAGATACGCAGTATTTT.

V is TRBV29-1 and J is TRBJ2-5; unclear D gene. The CDR3 loop spans 9 amino acids. The germline V gene has CDR1 SQVTM and CDR2 ANQGSEA. V was shortened by 7 bases and J by 13 bases, with 13 bases between the two germline ends. CDR3 residues: CSDGVHGYF. The CDR3 nucleotides read TGCAGCGATGGTGTCCACGGGTACTTC. The full variable domain, completed using reference TRBV29-1 and TRBJ2-5, is SAVISQKPSRDICQRGTSLTIQCQVDSQVTMMFWYRQQPGQSLTLIATANQGSEATYESGFVIDKFPISRPNLTFSTLTVSNMSPEDSSIYLCSDGVHGYFGPGTRLLVL.

This clonotype has just a few counts. The J gene is TRBJ1-6, the V gene TRBV7-3, with D possibly TRBD1 on 5 matching bases. Trimming left V 0 bases short and J 9 bases short, with 9 bases between. The CDR3 runs 14 residues. Germline V gives CDR1 SGHTA, CDR2 FQGTGA. The CDR3 sequence: CASSLTSGGSPLHF. The CDR3 nucleotides are TGTGCCAGCAGCTTAACGTCGGGGGGTTCACCCCTCCACTTT.

V usage is TRBV10-3 and J usage is TRBJ2-3; D possibly corresponds to TRBD1 (8 bases). Germline assignment: CDR1 ENHRY and CDR2 SYGVKD. V shed 11 bases and J shed 2 bases, with 20 bases lying between them. The CDR3 is made up of 15 amino acids. CDR3 nucleotide sequence: TGTGCCGCCAGCGCACAGGGGGGGACCACAGATACGCAGTATTTT. Translated, it gives CAASAQGGTTDTQYF.

This sequence joins TRBV7-2 and TRBJ1-1, with 8 bases lining up with TRBD1. Germline values: CDR1 SGHTA, CDR2 FQGNSA. The CDR3 totals 16 residues. J lost 5 bases, V lost 1 base, and 9 bases had no gene match. CDR3 in DNA: TGTGCCAGCAGCTTAGGACTCGCGACAGGGGAGACTGAAGCTTTCTTT. Amino acid sequence: CASSLGLATGETEAFF.

This clonotype was recorded a few times. CDR3 loop: CASSLYLGAGANVLTF. In nucleotides, the CDR3 is TGTGCCAGCAGCCTCTACCTCGGGGCTGGGGCCAACGTCCTGACTTTC. This sequence joins TRBV21-1 and TRBJ2-6. TRBV21-1 is annotated as a pseudogene. This CDR3 is built from 16 residues.

This clonotype was picked up a small number of times. The rearrangement links TRBV20-1 to TRBJ2-3; TRBD2 matches 7 bases. The V and J ends lost 6 bases and 1 base, in that order; junction bases with no gene match: 10. The germline V gene encodes CDR1 DFQATT and CDR2 SNEGSKA (reference sequence). This CDR3 comprises 15 residues. The chain's CDR3 is CSANILARGTDTQYF. The CDR3 nucleotides read TGCAGTGCCAACATACTAGCGCGGGGCACAGATACGCAGTATTTT.

This clonotype was counted between two and nine times. The chain employs TRBV28 and TRBJ2-7; D ambiguous. Germline assignment: CDR1 MDHEN and CDR2 SYDVKM. The CDR3 has 13 residues. V gave up 3 bases and J gave up 5 bases, with 11 bases separating them. The CDR3 coding sequence is TGTGCCAGCAGTTTCGGCAGTACGAACGAGCAGTACGTC. Its translation is CASSFGSTNEQYV.

At least ten counts were recorded for this clonotype. In DNA, the CDR3 is TGTGCCAGCTCACCACCGGGCGAGACCCAGTACTTC. This sequence encodes CASSPPGETQYF. This sequence joins TRBV7-2 and TRBJ2-5; D gene unclear. The CDR3 is 12 amino acids. V lost 8 bases and J 5 bases, leaving 12 bases between the germline ends. The germline V gene has CDR1 SGHTA and CDR2 FQGNSA. Based on the CDR3 plus reference TRBV7-2 and TRBJ2-5, the full variable domain is GAGVSQSPSNKVTEKGKDVELRCDPISGHTALYWYRQSLGQGLEFLIYFQGNSAPDKSGLPSDRFSAERTGGSVSTLTIQRTQQEDSAVYLCASSPPGETQYFGPGTRLLVL.

This clonotype appeared a few times. The chain links TRBV7-2 to TRBJ2-4; TRBD2 aligns across 9 bases. This CDR3 has 17 residues. Germline CDR1 is SGHTA and CDR2 is FQGNSA. V was clipped by 1 base and J by 10 bases; unmatched bases: 14. The CDR3 protein is CASSLGRLAGTKGIQYF. CDR3 DNA: TGTGCCAGCAGCTTAGGGCGGCTAGCGGGGACTAAGGGAATTCAGTACTTC.

This clonotype has just a few counts. The gene calls are TRBV5-5 and TRBJ2-7; 7 bases agree with TRBD1. J lost 2 bases, V lost 1 base, and 6 bases had no gene match. CDR1 SGHKS and CDR2 YYEKEE come from the germline V gene (reference sequence). CDR3 length: 15 residues. The CDR3 sequence is CASSLRTGTAYEQYV. CDR3 DNA sequence: TGTGCCAGCAGCTTGCGTACCGGGACAGCCTACGAGCAGTACGTC.

This clonotype was picked up many times. The gene calls are TRBV28 and TRBJ2-5; D uncertain. Deletions cut 5 bases from V and 2 bases from J, with 12 bases between. Germline V gene data show CDR1 as MDHEN and CDR2 as SYDVKM. The CDR3 spans 14 residues. The CDR3 nucleotides read TGTGCCAGCAGTGCGCCCGCACTACAAGAGACCCAGTACTTC. Its translation: CASSAPALQETQYF.

J is TRBJ1-5 and V is TRBV6-5, with unresolved D. V dropped 6 bases and J dropped 4 bases, with 7 bases sitting between them. The CDR3 contains 12 residues. Germline CDR1 is MNHEY and CDR2 is SVGAGI. The DNA for the CDR3 is TGTGCCAGCAGGACATCAAATCAGCCCCAGCATTTT. This translates into CASRTSNQPQHF.